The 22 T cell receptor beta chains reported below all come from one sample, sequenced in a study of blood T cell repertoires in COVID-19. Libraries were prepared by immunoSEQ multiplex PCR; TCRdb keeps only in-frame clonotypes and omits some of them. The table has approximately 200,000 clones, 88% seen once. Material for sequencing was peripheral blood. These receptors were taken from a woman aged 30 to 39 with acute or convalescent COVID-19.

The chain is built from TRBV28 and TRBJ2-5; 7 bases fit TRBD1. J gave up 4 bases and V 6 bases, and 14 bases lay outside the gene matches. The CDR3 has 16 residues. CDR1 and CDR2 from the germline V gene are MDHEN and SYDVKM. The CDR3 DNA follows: TGTGCCAGCAGATCTCAGAAGGGACAGTGGGGAGAGACCCAGTACTTC. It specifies CASRSQKGQWGETQYF.

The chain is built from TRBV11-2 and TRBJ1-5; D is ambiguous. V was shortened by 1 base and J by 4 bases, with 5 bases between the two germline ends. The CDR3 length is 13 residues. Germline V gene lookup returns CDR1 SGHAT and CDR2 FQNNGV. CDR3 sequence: CASSLGRNQPQHF. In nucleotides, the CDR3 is TGTGCCAGCAGCTTAGGGAGGAATCAGCCCCAGCATTTT.

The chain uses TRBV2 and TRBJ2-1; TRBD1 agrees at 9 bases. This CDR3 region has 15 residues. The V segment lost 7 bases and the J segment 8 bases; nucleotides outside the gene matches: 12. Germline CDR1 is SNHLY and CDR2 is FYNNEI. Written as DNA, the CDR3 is TGTGCCAGCAAAAGGACAGGGGCCCCTAAGGATGAGCAGTTCTTC. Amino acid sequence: CASKRTGAPKDEQFF.

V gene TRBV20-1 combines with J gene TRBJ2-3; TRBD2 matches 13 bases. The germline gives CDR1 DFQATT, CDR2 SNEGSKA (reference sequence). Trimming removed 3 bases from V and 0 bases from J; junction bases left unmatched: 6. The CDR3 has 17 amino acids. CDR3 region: CSASGSGLAGSTDTQYF. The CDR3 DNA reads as TGCAGTGCTAGTGGTTCGGGACTAGCGGGAAGCACAGATACGCAGTATTTT.

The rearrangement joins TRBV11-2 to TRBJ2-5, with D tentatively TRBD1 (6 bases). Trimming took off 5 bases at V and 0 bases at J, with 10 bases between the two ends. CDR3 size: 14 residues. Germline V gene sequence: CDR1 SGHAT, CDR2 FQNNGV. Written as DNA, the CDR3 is TGTGCCAGCAGCAACAACAGGGACCAAGAGACCCAGTACTTC. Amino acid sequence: CASSNNRDQETQYF.

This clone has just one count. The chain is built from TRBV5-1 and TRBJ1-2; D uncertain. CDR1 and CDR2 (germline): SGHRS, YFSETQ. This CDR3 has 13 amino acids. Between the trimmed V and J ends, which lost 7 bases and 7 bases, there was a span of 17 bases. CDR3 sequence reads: CASGPMEGIGYTF. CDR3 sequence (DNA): TGCGCCAGCGGCCCGATGGAGGGCATTGGCTACACCTTC.

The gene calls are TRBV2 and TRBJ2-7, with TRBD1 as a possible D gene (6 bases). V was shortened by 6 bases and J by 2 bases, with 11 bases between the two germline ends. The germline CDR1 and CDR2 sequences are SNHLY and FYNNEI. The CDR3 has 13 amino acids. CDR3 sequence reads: CASSLQGPYEQYF. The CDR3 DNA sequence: TGTGCCAGCAGCTTACAGGGACCCTACGAGCAGTACTTC.

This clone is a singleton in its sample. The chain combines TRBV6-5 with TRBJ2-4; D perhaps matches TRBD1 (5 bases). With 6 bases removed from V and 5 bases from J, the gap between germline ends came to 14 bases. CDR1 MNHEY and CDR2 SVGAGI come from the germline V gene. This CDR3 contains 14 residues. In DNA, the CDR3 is TGTGCCAGCAGACCCACAGGTACTGAAAACATTCAGTACTTC. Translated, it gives CASRPTGTENIQYF.

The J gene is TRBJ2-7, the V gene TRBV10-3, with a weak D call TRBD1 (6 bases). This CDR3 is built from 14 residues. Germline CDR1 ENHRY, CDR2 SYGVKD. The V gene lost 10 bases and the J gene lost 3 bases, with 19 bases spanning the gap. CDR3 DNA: TGTGCCACATGCCGACAGGACCAGGACTACGAGCAGTACTTC. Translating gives CATCRQDQDYEQYF.

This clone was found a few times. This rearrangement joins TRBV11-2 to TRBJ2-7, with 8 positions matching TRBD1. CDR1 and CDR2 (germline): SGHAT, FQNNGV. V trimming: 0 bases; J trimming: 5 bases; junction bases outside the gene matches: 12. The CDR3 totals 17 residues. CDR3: CASSLDGPGTGKDEQYF. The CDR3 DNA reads TGTGCCAGCAGCTTAGATGGGCCCGGGACAGGCAAGGACGAGCAGTACTTC.

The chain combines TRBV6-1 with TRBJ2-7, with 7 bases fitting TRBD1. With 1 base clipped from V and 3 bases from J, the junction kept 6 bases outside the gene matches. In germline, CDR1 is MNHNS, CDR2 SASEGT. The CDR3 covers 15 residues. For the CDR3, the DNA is TGTGCCAGCAGTGAAGTAATCGGGACAGACTACGAGCAGTACTTC. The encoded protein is CASSEVIGTDYEQYF.

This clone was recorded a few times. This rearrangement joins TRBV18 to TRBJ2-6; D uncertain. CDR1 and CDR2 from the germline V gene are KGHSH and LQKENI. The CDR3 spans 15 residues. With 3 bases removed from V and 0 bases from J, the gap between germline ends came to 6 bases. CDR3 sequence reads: CASSPMSSGANVLTF. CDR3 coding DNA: TGTGCCAGCTCACCTATGAGCTCTGGGGCCAACGTCCTGACTTTC.

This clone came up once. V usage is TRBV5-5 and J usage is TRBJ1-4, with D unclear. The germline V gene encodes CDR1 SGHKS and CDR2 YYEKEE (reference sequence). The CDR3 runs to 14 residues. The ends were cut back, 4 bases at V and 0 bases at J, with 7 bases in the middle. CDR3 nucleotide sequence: TGTGCCAGCAGCAGACTTGCAACTAATGAAAAACTGTTTTTT. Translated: CASSRLATNEKLFF. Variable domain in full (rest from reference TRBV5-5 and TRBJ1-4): DAGVTQSPTHLIKTRGQQVTLRCSPISGHKSVSWYQQVLGQGPQFIFQYYEKEERGRGNFPDRFSARQFPNYSSELNVNALLLGDSALYLCASSRLATNEKLFFGSGTQLSVL.

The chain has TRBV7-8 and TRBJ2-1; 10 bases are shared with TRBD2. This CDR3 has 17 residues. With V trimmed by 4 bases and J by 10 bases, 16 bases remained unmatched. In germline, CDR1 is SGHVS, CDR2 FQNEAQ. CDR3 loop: CASSSLLSGRWLNEQFF. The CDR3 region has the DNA TGTGCCAGCAGCTCCCTCCTTAGCGGGAGGTGGTTAAACGAGCAGTTCTTC.

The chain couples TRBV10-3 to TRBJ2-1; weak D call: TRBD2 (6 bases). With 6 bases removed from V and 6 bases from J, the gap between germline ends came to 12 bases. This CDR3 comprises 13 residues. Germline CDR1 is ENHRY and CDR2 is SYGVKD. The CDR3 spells CAIRGGPLNEQFF. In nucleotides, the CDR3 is TGTGCCATCAGAGGAGGGCCTCTCAATGAGCAGTTCTTC.

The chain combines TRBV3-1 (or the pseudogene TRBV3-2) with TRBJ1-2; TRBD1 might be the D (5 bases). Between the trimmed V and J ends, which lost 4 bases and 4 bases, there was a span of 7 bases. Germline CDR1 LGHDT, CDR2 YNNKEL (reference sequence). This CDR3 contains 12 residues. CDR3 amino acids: CASSRGVYGYTF. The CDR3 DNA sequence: TGTGCCAGCAGCCGGGGGGTCTATGGCTACACCTTC.

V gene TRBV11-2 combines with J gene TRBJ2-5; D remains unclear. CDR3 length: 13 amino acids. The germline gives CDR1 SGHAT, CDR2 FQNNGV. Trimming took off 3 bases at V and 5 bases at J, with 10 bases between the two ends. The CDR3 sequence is CASSLDRAETQYF. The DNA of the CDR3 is TGTGCCAGCAGCTTGGATCGAGCGGAGACCCAGTACTTC.

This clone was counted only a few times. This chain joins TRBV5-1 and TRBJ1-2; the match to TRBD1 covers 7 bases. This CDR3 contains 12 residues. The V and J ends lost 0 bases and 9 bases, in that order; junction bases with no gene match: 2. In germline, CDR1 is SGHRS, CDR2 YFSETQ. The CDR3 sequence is CASSLGQGSYTF. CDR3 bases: TGCGCCAGCAGCTTGGGACAGGGTAGCTACACCTTC.

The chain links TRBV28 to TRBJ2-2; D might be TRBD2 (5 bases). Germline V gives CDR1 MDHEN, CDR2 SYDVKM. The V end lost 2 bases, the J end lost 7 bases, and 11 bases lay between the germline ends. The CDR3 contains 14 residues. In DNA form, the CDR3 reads TGTGCCAGCAGTTTAATCGAGCGGTACGGGGAGCTGTTTTTT. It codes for CASSLIERYGELFF.

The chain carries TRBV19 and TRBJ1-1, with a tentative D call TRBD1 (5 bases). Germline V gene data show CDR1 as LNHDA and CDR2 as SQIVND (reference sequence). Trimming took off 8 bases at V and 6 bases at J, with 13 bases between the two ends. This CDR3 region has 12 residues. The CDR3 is CASFGWGPEAFF. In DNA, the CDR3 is TGTGCCAGTTTCGGGTGGGGCCCTGAAGCTTTCTTT.

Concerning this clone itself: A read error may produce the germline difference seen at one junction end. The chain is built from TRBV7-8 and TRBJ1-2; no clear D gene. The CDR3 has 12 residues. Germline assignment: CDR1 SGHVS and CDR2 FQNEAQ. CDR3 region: CASSSPQTHGIF. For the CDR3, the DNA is TGTGCCAGCAGCTCCCCCCAAACCCACGGGATCTTC. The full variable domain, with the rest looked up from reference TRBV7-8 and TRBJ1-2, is GAGVSQSPRYKVAKRGQDVALRCDPISGHVSLFWYQQALGQGPEFLTYFQNEAQLDKSGLPSDRFFAERPEGSVSTLKIQRTQQEDSAVYLCASSSPQTHGIFGSGTRLTVV.

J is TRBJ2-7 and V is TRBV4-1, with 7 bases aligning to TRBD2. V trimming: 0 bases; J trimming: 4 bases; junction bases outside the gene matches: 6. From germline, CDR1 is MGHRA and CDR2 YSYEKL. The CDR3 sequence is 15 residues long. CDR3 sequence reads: CASSQDGRPPYEQYF. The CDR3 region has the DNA TGCGCCAGCAGCCAAGACGGGAGGCCACCTTACGAGCAGTACTTC.